Below are 17 T cell receptor beta chains sequenced from a single sample in a study of shared clonotypes between healthy human individuals. Sequencing was performed with immunoSEQ multiplex PCR; in TCRdb, only in-frame clones are kept and a portion is missing. This table has over 300,000 clones, about nine tenths appearing once. Sequenced: memory CD8+ T cells sorted from blood. Subset of the sample: CD45RO+ cells pooled with CCR7-negative TemRA cells. These receptors came from a man aged 18 to 30 in good health.

The gene calls are TRBV6-5 and TRBJ2-4, with TRBD1 identical over 8 bases. Germline CDR1 MNHEY, CDR2 SVGAGI. V lost 5 bases and J lost 9; bases outside the gene matches: 12. CDR3 length equals 15 residues. CDR3 region: CASSPWTGKEGIQYF. In nucleotides, the CDR3 is TGTGCCAGCAGTCCTTGGACAGGGAAGGAAGGCATTCAGTACTTC.

The chain employs TRBV6-5 and TRBJ2-2; possibly TRBD1 or TRBD2 for D (5 bases each). In germline, CDR1 is MNHEY, CDR2 SVGAGI. Trimming took off 2 bases at V and 4 bases at J, with 8 bases between the two ends. The CDR3 consists of 14 residues. CDR3 amino acids: CASSYRDGTGELFF. The CDR3 DNA is TGTGCCAGCAGTTACCGGGACGGCACCGGGGAGCTGTTTTTT.

The V gene is TRBV7-8, the J gene TRBJ2-7; D is uncertain. This CDR3 region has 15 residues. From germline, CDR1 is SGHVS and CDR2 FQNEAQ. V was pared by 0 bases and J by 1 base, with 10 bases between. CDR3 sequence (DNA): TGTGCCAGCAGCTTAGCGTTTCTGGGGTCCTACGAGCAGTACTTC. Encoded protein: CASSLAFLGSYEQYF.

CDR3 sequence (DNA): TGTGCCAGCATCCCCCTGGGGGATACGCAGTATTTT. Its protein product is CASIPLGDTQYF. This chain joins TRBV7-2 and TRBJ2-3; D gene ambiguous. From germline, CDR1 is SGHTA and CDR2 FQGNSA. Trimming stripped 7 bases from V and 6 bases from J, with 11 bases between. This CDR3 is 12 amino acids long.

This chain links TRBV28 with TRBJ2-7, with 10 positions matching TRBD1. V lost 6 bases and J lost 4; bases outside the gene matches: 3. CDR3 length equals 13 residues. Germline assignment: CDR1 MDHEN and CDR2 SYDVKM. CDR3 bases: TGTGCCAGCAGCCCGGGACAGGGGTACGAGCAGTACTTC. It yields the protein CASSPGQGYEQYF.

J is TRBJ2-7 and V is TRBV9; 7 positions match TRBD2. This CDR3 is built from 15 residues. With V trimmed by 0 bases and J by 0 bases, 3 bases remained unmatched. The germline gives CDR1 SGDLS, CDR2 YYNGEE. CDR3 sequence: CASSVDIAGSYEQYF. Written as DNA, the CDR3 is TGTGCCAGCAGCGTAGACATAGCGGGCTCCTACGAGCAGTACTTC.

CDR3 loop: CASSFWRESPLHF. CDR3 in DNA: TGTGCCAGCAGTTTTTGGCGCGAATCACCCCTCCACTTT. The chain joins TRBV28 to TRBJ1-6, with D hard to call. The CDR3 totals 13 residues. V was shortened by 3 bases and J by 10 bases, with 10 bases between the two germline ends. In germline, CDR1 is MDHEN, CDR2 SYDVKM.

This clone was observed a few times. The chain has TRBV30 and TRBJ1-1; D perhaps matches TRBD1 (5 bases). Looked up from germline, CDR1 is GTSNPN and CDR2 is SVGIG (reference sequence). This CDR3 comprises 11 residues. V lost 5 bases and J 6 bases, leaving 10 bases between the germline ends. The CDR3 DNA follows: TGTGCCTGGGGGTCGGGGGCTGAAGCTTTCTTT. This encodes CAWGSGAEAFF.

The genes are TRBV11-1 and TRBJ2-7; perhaps TRBD2 as D (5 bases). CDR1 and CDR2 from the germline V gene are SGHAT and FQDESV (reference sequence). This CDR3 is built from 14 residues. The V end was cut by 3 bases, the J end by 1 base, with 10 bases between. This CDR3 reads CASSLGWESYEQYF. As DNA, the CDR3 is TGTGCCAGCAGCTTGGGCTGGGAGTCCTACGAGCAGTACTTC.

The genes are TRBV6-5 and TRBJ2-7; D may be TRBD1 (6 bases). The CDR3 has 14 amino acids. Trimming pared 3 bases from V and 3 bases from J, leaving 12 bases between. From germline, CDR1 is MNHEY and CDR2 SVGAGI. This chain's CDR3 is CASSYSEDSYEQYF. CDR3 in DNA: TGTGCCAGCAGTTATTCCGAGGACAGCTACGAGCAGTACTTC.

This chain connects TRBV1 to TRBJ2-5. TRBV1 constitutes a pseudogene. The CDR3 sequence is 10 residues long. DNA for the CDR3: TGCACCAGCATCCAAGAGACCCAGTACTTC. Encoded protein: CTSIQETQYF.

The CDR3 protein is CASSYAGTYGYTF. CDR3 DNA sequence: TGTGCCAGCAGTTACGCAGGGACCTATGGCTACACCTTC. This chain joins TRBV6-6 and TRBJ1-2, with TRBD1 as a possible D gene (5 bases). This CDR3 region has 13 residues. Germline CDR1 and CDR2: MNHNY and SVGAGI (reference sequence). Trimming cost V 2 bases and J 4 bases, with 8 bases left between them.

This chain links TRBV9 with TRBJ1-3, with 9 positions matching TRBD1. This CDR3 comprises 16 residues. The trim removed 2 bases at V and 3 bases at J, leaving 6 bases unmatched. CDR1 is SGDLS and CDR2 is YYNGEE in the germline V gene. CDR3 loop: CASSVIDRGFGNTIYF. The CDR3, as DNA: TGTGCCAGCAGCGTTATCGACAGGGGGTTTGGAAACACCATATATTTT.

The rearrangement joins TRBV5-1 to TRBJ2-1; no clear D. V was pared by 0 bases and J by 5 bases, with 9 bases between. From germline, CDR1 is SGHRS and CDR2 YFSETQ. The CDR3 spans 14 residues. The CDR3 coding sequence is TGCGCCAGCAGCTTGGTCGGTGGAAACAATGAGCAGTTCTTC. Amino acids: CASSLVGGNNEQFF.

The gene calls are TRBV5-1 and TRBJ2-5; tentatively, D is TRBD1 or TRBD2 (5 bases each). Germline-derived CDR1 and CDR2 are SGHRS and YFSETQ. V lost 0 bases to trimming and J lost 2 bases, with 11 bases between them. CDR3 length equals 15 residues. The CDR3, as DNA: TGCGCCAGCAGCTTGGTCGGGGCCGGGCAAGAGACCCAGTACTTC. Its protein product is CASSLVGAGQETQYF.

The sample holds a few counts of this clone. V gene TRBV21-1 combines with J gene TRBJ2-7; the D call of TRBD2 is as the table states it, not checked on the DNA. TRBV21-1 is designated a pseudogene. CDR3 size: 16 residues. CDR3 sequence: CASPEARQRDRYEQYF. CDR3 sequence (DNA): TGTGCCAGCCCCGAAGCCAGACAGCGGGACCGGTACGAGCAGTACTTC.

CDR3: CASSLTGGWAADTQYF. The CDR3 DNA follows: TGTGCCAGCAGCTTAACAGGGGGCTGGGCTGCAGATACGCAGTATTTT. The chain uses TRBV7-3 and TRBJ2-3; 7 bases line up with TRBD1. With V trimmed by 0 bases and J by 4 bases, 7 bases remained unmatched. Germline values: CDR1 SGHTA, CDR2 FQGTGA. The CDR3 contains 16 residues. The full variable domain, rest sourced from reference TRBV7-3 and TRBJ2-3, is GAGVSQTPSNKVTEKGKYVELRCDPISGHTALYWYRQSLGQGPEFLIYFQGTGAADDSGLPNDRFFAVRPEGSVSTLKIQRTERGDSAVYLCASSLTGGWAADTQYFGPGTRLTVL.